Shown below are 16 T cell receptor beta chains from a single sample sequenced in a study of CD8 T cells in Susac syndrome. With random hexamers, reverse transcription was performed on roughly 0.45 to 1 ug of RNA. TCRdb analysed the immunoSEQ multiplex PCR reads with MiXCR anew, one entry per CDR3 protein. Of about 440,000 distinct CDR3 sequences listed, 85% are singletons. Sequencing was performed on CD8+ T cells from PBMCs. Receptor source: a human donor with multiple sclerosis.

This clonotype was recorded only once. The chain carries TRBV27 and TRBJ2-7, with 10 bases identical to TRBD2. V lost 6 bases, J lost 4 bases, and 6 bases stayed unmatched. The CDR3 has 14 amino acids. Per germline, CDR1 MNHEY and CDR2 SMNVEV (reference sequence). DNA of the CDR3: TGTGCCAGCAGCCGTGGACTAGCGGATTACGAGCAGTACTTC. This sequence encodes CASSRGLADYEQYF.

CDR3 protein: CASSVRGGSNTGELFF. The DNA for the CDR3 is TGTGCCAGCAGCGTGCGTGGCGGGAGCAACACCGGGGAGCTGTTTTTT. The chain has TRBV2 and TRBJ2-2; 7 bases are a match to TRBD2. Germline V gives CDR1 SNHLY, CDR2 FYNNEI. V lost 6 bases, J lost 2 bases, and 9 bases stayed unmatched. CDR3 size: 16 residues.

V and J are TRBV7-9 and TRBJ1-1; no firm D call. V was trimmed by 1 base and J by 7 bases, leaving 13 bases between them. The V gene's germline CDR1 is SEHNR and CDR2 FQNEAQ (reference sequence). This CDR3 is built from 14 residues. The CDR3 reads CASSLVGLTGEAFF. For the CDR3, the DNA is TGTGCCAGCAGCTTAGTAGGGTTAACTGGTGAAGCTTTCTTT.

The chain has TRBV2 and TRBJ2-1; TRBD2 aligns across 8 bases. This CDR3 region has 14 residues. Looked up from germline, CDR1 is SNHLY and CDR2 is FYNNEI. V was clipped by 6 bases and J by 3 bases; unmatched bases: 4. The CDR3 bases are TGTGCCAGCAGCTCCGGGGGGGACTACAATGAGCAGTTCTTC. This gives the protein CASSSGGDYNEQFF.

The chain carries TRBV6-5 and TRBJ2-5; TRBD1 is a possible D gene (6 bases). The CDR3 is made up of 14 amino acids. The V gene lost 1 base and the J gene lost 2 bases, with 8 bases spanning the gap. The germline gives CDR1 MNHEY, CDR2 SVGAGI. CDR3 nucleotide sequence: TGTGCCAGCAGTTACTTCGGACAGCAAGAGACCCAGTACTTC. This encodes CASSYFGQQETQYF.

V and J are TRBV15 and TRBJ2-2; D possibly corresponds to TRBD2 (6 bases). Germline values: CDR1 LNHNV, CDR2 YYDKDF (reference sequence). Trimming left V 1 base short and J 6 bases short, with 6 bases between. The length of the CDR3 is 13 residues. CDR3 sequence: CATSRGEAGELFF. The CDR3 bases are TGTGCCACCAGCAGAGGGGAGGCCGGGGAGCTGTTTTTT.

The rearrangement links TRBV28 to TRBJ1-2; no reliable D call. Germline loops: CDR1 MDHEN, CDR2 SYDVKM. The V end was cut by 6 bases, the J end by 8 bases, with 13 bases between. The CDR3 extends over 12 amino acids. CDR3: CASSLIIGGYTF. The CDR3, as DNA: TGTGCCAGCAGCCTTATAATAGGGGGCTACACCTTC.

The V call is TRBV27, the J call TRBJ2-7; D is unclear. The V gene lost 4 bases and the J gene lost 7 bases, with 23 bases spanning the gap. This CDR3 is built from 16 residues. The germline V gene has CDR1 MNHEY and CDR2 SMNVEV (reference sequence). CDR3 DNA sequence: TGTGCCAGCAGTTCGGCCGGCACCGCCTATTGGAAAGAGCAGTACTTC. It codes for CASSSAGTAYWKEQYF.

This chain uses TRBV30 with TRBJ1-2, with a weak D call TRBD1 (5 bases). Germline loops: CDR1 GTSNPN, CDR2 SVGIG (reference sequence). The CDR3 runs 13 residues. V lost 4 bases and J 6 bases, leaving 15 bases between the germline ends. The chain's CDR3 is CAWTVLKGDGYTF. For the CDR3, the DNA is TGTGCCTGGACCGTTTTAAAAGGGGATGGCTACACCTTC.

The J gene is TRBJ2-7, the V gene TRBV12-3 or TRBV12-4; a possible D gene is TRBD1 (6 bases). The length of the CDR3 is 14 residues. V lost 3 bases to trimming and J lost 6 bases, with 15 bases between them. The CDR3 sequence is CASSFQDSLSEQYF. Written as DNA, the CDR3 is TGTGCCAGCAGTTTCCAGGACAGCCTGTCCGAGCAGTACTTC.

CDR3 DNA: TGTGCCAGCAGTTTCACAGGGGACTACGCGAACACCGGGGAGCTGTTTTTT. Protein sequence: CASSFTGDYANTGELFF. The chain recombines TRBV6-5 with TRBJ2-2, with D perhaps assigned TRBD1 or TRBD2 (7 bases each). Trimming stripped 4 bases from V and 0 bases from J, with 15 bases between. The CDR3 consists of 17 residues. Germline V gene data show CDR1 as MNHEY and CDR2 as SVGAGI.

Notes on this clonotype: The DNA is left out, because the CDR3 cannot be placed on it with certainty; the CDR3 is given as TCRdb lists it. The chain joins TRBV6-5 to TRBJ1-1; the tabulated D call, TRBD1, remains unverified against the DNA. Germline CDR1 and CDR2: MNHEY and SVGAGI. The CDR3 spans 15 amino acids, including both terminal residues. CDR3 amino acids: CASSSSGTANTEAFF.

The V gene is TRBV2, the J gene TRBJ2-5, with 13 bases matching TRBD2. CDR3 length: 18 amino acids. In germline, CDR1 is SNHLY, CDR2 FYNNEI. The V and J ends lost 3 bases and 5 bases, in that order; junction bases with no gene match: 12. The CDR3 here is CASSDLGLAGLREETQYF. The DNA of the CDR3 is TGTGCCAGCAGTGATTTGGGACTAGCGGGGCTTCGGGAGGAGACCCAGTACTTC.

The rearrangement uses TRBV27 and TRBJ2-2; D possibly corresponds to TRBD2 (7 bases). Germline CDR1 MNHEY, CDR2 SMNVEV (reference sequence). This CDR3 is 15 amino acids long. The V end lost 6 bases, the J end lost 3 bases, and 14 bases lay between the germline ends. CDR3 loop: CASRPQGGDTGELFF. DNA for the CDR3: TGTGCCAGCAGGCCTCAAGGGGGGGACACCGGGGAGCTGTTTTTT.

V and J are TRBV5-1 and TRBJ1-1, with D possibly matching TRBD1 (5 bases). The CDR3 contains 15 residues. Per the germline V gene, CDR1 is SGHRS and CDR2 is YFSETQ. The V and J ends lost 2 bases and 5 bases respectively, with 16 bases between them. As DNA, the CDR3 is TGCGCCAGCAGCTTCAGGGTCCCGACAGAGACTGAAGCTTTCTTT. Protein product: CASSFRVPTETEAFF.

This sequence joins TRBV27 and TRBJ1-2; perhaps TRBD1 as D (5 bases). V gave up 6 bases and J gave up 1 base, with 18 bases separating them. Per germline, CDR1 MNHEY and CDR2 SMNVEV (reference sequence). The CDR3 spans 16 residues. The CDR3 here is CASRPIGTYFNYGYTF. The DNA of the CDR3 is TGTGCCAGCAGACCCATCGGGACCTATTTTAACTATGGCTACACCTTC.